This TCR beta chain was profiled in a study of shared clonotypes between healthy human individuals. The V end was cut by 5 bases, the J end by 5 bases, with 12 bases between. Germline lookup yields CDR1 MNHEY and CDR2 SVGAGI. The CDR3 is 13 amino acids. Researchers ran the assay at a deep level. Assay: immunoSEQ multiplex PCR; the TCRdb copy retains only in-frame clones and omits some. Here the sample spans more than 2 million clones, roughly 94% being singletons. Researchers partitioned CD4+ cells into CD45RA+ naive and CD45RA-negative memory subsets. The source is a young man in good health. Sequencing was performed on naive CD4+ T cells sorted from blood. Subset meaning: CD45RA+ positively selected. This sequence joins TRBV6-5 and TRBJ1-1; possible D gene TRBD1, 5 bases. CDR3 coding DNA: TGTGCCAGCAGTCGCGATTACAGGACTGAAGCTTTCTTT. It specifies CASSRDYRTEAFF.